This entry describes one T cell receptor beta chain. What it binds is not known. Reverse transcribing all isolated RNA meant expressed TCRB transcripts were sequenced. Around 3.57 million reads was the average for naive, central memory and regulatory T cell samples. Sequencing was performed with immunoSEQ multiplex PCR; in TCRdb, only in-frame clones are kept and a portion is missing. The sample lists about 350,000 clones; around 19% were seen once. The sample comes from a study of beta chain features in type 1 diabetes. Overall study: When patients were set against healthy donors, age, gender and cell yields were similar.

Broader study findings: cDNA-based sequencing might over-represent cells highly expressing TCR. In comparison with healthy donors, patients had naive, central memory and Treg TCRB repertoires that appeared more similar.

Sequencing used naive CD4+ T cells from blood. The TCR comes from a woman younger than 35 in good health.

CDR3 amino acids: CASSPGQPTNYGYTF. DNA of the CDR3: TGCGCCAGCAGCCCGGGACAGCCTACTAACTATGGCTACACCTTC. V gene TRBV5-1 combines with J gene TRBJ1-2; 7 bases are shared with TRBD1. This CDR3 has 15 residues. V shed 4 bases, J shed 0 bases, and the junction held 6 bases outside the gene matches. Germline loops: CDR1 SGHRS, CDR2 YFSETQ.